This T cell receptor (beta chain) derives from a study of T cell responses to AZD1222 COVID-19 vaccine. Study-wide results and limits: Repertoire sampling was restricted to post-peak T cell response timepoints. AZD1222 recipients seropositive at baseline numbered only 5 to 7. Donors skewed white British and female; clonal diversity was possibly underestimated. After two AZD1222 doses, spike-specific TCR breadth and depth rose versus day 0.

As for this clone: Its specificity is unknown.

Only in-frame clones appear in the TCRdb table, and some are missing; sequencing was by immunoSEQ multiplex PCR. The data contain about 150,000 clones, about 92% of them seen just once; the ten biggest clones take up 2.5% to 3.5%. The CDR3 is 15 amino acids. Trimming took 1 base from V and 2 from J, leaving 12 bases between them. Germline V gene lookup returns CDR1 MNHNS and CDR2 SASEGT. Material: peripheral blood, obtained 28 days after the second AZD1222 dose. The chain employs TRBV6-1 and TRBJ2-7; D ambiguous. The TCR originated in an adult who received the AZD1222 COVID-19 vaccine. The CDR3 DNA reads as TGTGCCAGCAGTGAAGGTGGCGCCAGGACCTACGAGCAGTACTTC. Translated, it gives CASSEGGARTYEQYF.